The 26 T cell receptor beta chains reported below all come from one sample, sequenced in a study of control samples from healthy donors and cancer patients. Some clones are missing from TCRdb's copy, which holds only in-frame ones; the method was immunoSEQ multiplex PCR. In the table there are 100,000 to 150,000 clones, about 90% of which are singletons. Sample: blood. Receptor source: a woman aged 45-59 years in good health.

V is TRBV2 and J is TRBJ1-3; D is perhaps TRBD1 (6 bases). V was clipped by 8 bases and J by 4 bases, with 12 bases between them. The germline V gene encodes CDR1 SNHLY and CDR2 FYNNEI. The CDR3 runs to 13 residues. CDR3 DNA sequence: TGTGCCAGCCACACAGGGTCAGGAAACACCATATATTTT. Translation: CASHTGSGNTIYF. Full variable domain (outside the CDR3, taken from reference TRBV2 and TRBJ1-3): EPEVTQTPSHQVTQMGQEVILRCVPISNHLYFYWYRQILGQKVEFLVSFYNNEISEKSEIFDDQFSVERPDGSNFTLKIRSTKLEDSAMYFCASHTGSGNTIYFGEGSWLTVV.

The J gene is TRBJ1-1, the V gene TRBV28; tentatively, D is TRBD1 (5 bases). CDR1 MDHEN and CDR2 SYDVKM come from the germline V gene. V gave up 3 bases and J gave up 5 bases, with 19 bases separating them. This CDR3 is 16 amino acids long. The CDR3 spells CASSFASGFGGTEAFF. CDR3 nucleotide sequence: TGTGCCAGCAGTTTTGCCTCAGGGTTCGGTGGAACTGAAGCTTTCTTT.

The chain joins TRBV19 to TRBJ2-7, with D perhaps TRBD2 (5 bases). This CDR3 contains 15 residues. Trimming took 4 bases from V and 2 from J, leaving 15 bases between them. Germline V gives CDR1 LNHDA, CDR2 SQIVND (reference sequence). The CDR3 spells CASSNAGGKTYEQYF. The DNA of the CDR3 is TGTGCCAGTAGTAACGCTGGAGGAAAGACCTACGAGCAGTACTTC.

The chain has TRBV18 and TRBJ1-1, with D perhaps matching TRBD1 (5 bases). The V gene's germline CDR1 is KGHSH and CDR2 LQKENI. V was cut by 3 bases and J by 1 base, with 15 bases left in between. The CDR3 consists of 16 residues. CDR3 DNA: TGTGCCAGCTCACCCAACTCAAAGACAGCGAACACTGAAGCTTTCTTT. Its protein is CASSPNSKTANTEAFF.

This chain connects TRBV11-2 to TRBJ2-3, with no clear D. The CDR3 is made up of 14 amino acids. The ends were cut back, 3 bases at V and 1 base at J, with 8 bases in the middle. Germline CDR1 is SGHAT and CDR2 is FQNNGV. The DNA of the CDR3 is TGTGCCAGCAGCTTCCACACCGGCACAGATACGCAGTATTTT. Its translation: CASSFHTGTDTQYF. Supplemented by reference TRBV11-2 and TRBJ2-3, the full variable domain reads EAGVAQSPRYKIIEKRQSVAFWCNPISGHATLYWYQQILGQGPKLLIQFQNNGVVDDSQLPKDRFSAERLKGVDSTLKIQPAKLEDSAVYLCASSFHTGTDTQYFGPGTRLTVL.

V and J are TRBV5-6 and TRBJ2-4; 7 nucleotides match TRBD2. The CDR3 loop spans 13 amino acids. Germline V gives CDR1 SGHDT, CDR2 YYEEEE. Losses at the gene ends were 3 bases for V and 10 bases for J; bases not matched to a gene: 7. The CDR3 bases are TGTGCCAGCAGCTCCAGCGGGGCAAAAATTCAGTACTTC. It translates to CASSSSGAKIQYF.

The chain links TRBV6-5 to TRBJ1-2; D remains ambiguous. The CDR3 consists of 13 residues. V lost 0 bases and J lost 0, with 2 bases in between. Germline CDR1 is MNHEY and CDR2 is SVGAGI. The CDR3 here is CASSYSTNYGYTF. The CDR3, as DNA: TGTGCCAGCAGTTACTCAACTAACTATGGCTACACCTTC.

This clone was counted a single time. V usage is TRBV27 and J usage is TRBJ1-5; the D is unclear. The ends were cut back, 2 bases at V and 2 bases at J, with 4 bases in the middle. This CDR3 comprises 13 residues. Germline values: CDR1 MNHEY, CDR2 SMNVEV (reference sequence). CDR3 nucleotide sequence: TGTGCCAGCAGTTTAATGGGCAATCAGCCCCAGCATTTT. It yields the protein CASSLMGNQPQHF.

This clone was seen more than once but under ten times. The genes are TRBV28 and TRBJ2-7; 9 nucleotides match TRBD1. The CDR3 has 14 residues. Germline V lookup: CDR1 MDHEN, CDR2 SYDVKM. The trim removed 7 bases at V and 2 bases at J, leaving 6 bases unmatched. The DNA of the CDR3 is TGTGCCAGCACAGTGGGACAGGGTACCTACGAGCAGTACTTC. This gives the protein CASTVGQGTYEQYF.

The V and J genes are TRBV28 and TRBJ1-1; D perhaps matches TRBD1 (6 bases). This CDR3 is built from 13 residues. V was pared by 5 bases and J by 1 base, with 8 bases between. Germline lookup yields CDR1 MDHEN and CDR2 SYDVKM. The CDR3 bases are TGTGCCAGCAGTGACAGGCGGAACACTGAAGCTTTCTTT. It is translated as CASSDRRNTEAFF.

The genes are TRBV2 and TRBJ2-1; TRBD1 is a possible D gene (6 bases). The V gene lost 6 bases and the J gene lost 0 bases, with 12 bases spanning the gap. This CDR3 contains 15 residues. From germline, CDR1 is SNHLY and CDR2 FYNNEI. The CDR3 nucleotides read TGTGCCAGCAGCAACAGGGACCTCTCCTACAATGAGCAGTTCTTC. This sequence encodes CASSNRDLSYNEQFF.

The chain has TRBV5-6 and TRBJ1-3; no clear D. Germline CDR1 reads SGHDT; CDR2 reads YYEEEE. Trimming took 0 bases from V and 2 from J, leaving 12 bases between them. The CDR3 consists of 16 residues. The CDR3 loop reads CASSLDGSHTGNTIYF. Here the CDR3 DNA reads TGTGCCAGCAGCTTGGACGGTTCGCACACTGGAAACACCATATATTTT.

The chain employs TRBV19 and TRBJ1-5; D might be TRBD1 (6 bases). The CDR3 has 15 amino acids. Trimming stripped 7 bases from V and 4 bases from J, with 17 bases between. From germline, CDR1 is LNHDA and CDR2 SQIVND (reference sequence). The DNA of the CDR3 is TGTGCCAGTATCCTAACAGGGCAGGGGAATCAGCCCCAGCATTTT. It is translated as CASILTGQGNQPQHF.

The chain employs TRBV5-1 and TRBJ1-1; D ambiguous. Per germline, CDR1 SGHRS and CDR2 YFSETQ. The CDR3 has 14 amino acids. V gave up 2 bases and J gave up 6 bases, with 14 bases separating them. The CDR3 DNA reads TGCGCCAGCAGCTTAACGGGGTCCGTCCCTGAAGCTTTCTTT. It specifies CASSLTGSVPEAFF. Full variable domain (rest looked up from reference TRBV5-1 and TRBJ1-1): KAGVTQTPRYLIKTRGQQVTLSCSPISGHRSVSWYQQTPGQGLQFLFEYFSETQRNKGNFPGRFSGRQFSNSRSEMNVSTLELGDSALYLCASSLTGSVPEAFFGQGTRLTVV.

The V and J genes are TRBV14 and TRBJ1-1, with D maybe TRBD1 (6 bases). V gave up 1 base and J gave up 4 bases, with 13 bases separating them. The CDR3 contains 15 residues. CDR1 and CDR2 (germline): SGHDN, FVKESK. The CDR3 region is CASSQGRGIGTEAFF. CDR3 DNA sequence: TGTGCCAGCAGCCAAGGGAGGGGGATAGGCACTGAAGCTTTCTTT.

This chain joins TRBV28 and TRBJ1-5; TRBD1 agrees at 7 bases. V gave up 3 bases and J gave up 4 bases; unmatched junction bases: 3. CDR1 and CDR2 from the germline V gene are MDHEN and SYDVKM. CDR3 length equals 14 residues. The CDR3 spells CASSFYRGNQPQHF. CDR3 bases: TGTGCCAGCAGTTTCTACAGGGGAAATCAGCCCCAGCATTTT. Complete variable domain (other parts from reference TRBV28 and TRBJ1-5): DVKVTQSSRYLVKRTGEKVFLECVQDMDHENMFWYRQDPGLGLRLIYFSYDVKMKEKGDIPEGYSVSREKKERFSLILESASTNQTSMYLCASSFYRGNQPQHFGDGTRLSIL.

The rearrangement links TRBV3-1 (or the pseudogene TRBV3-2) to TRBJ2-2; D is unclear. The V and J ends lost 1 base and 5 bases respectively, with 8 bases between them. Germline CDR1 LGHDT, CDR2 YNNKEL (reference sequence). This CDR3 spans 14 amino acids. The CDR3 sequence: CASSQVSRTGELFF. DNA of the CDR3: TGTGCCAGCAGCCAAGTCTCACGAACCGGGGAGCTGTTTTTT.

The V gene is TRBV28, the J gene TRBJ1-5; D unresolved. V was shortened by 6 bases and J by 0 bases, with 9 bases between the two germline ends. The germline gives CDR1 MDHEN, CDR2 SYDVKM. This CDR3 has 14 amino acids. CDR3 loop: CASSRDYSNQPQHF. The CDR3 bases are TGTGCCAGCAGCCGAGATTATAGCAATCAGCCCCAGCATTTT.

J is TRBJ1-6 and V is TRBV7-6, with TRBD1 identical over 10 bases. After removal of 0 bases from V and 6 bases from J, the junction contained 2 bases not matched to a gene. Germline loops: CDR1 SGHVS, CDR2 FNYEAQ. The CDR3 has 16 residues. For the CDR3, the DNA is TGTGCCAGCAGCTTAGCTGGGACAGGGGTTAATTCACCCCTCCACTTT. Translation gives CASSLAGTGVNSPLHF.

The chain employs TRBV5-5 and TRBJ1-1; TRBD1 matches 9 bases. There are 18 residues in the CDR3. The V segment lost 4 bases and the J segment 6 bases; nucleotides outside the gene matches: 19. Per the germline V gene, CDR1 is SGHKS and CDR2 is YYEKEE (reference sequence). Here the CDR3 reads CASSLLLRDRVVKAEAFF. CDR3 nucleotides: TGTGCCAGCAGCCTCTTACTCCGGGACAGGGTCGTCAAGGCTGAAGCTTTCTTT.

The DNA for the CDR3 is TGTGCCAGCAGCCCAACGAGAGGGGGCGCTCCCCGCTATGGCTACACCTTC. As protein: CASSPTRGGAPRYGYTF. The chain has TRBV4-2 and TRBJ1-2, with 7 nucleotides matching TRBD1. This CDR3 comprises 17 residues. With 4 bases clipped from V and 4 bases from J, the junction kept 15 bases outside the gene matches. Germline V gene lookup returns CDR1 LGHNA and CDR2 YNFKEQ.

The V and J genes are TRBV6-5 and TRBJ2-5; D uncertain. Between the trimmed V and J ends, which lost 5 bases and 1 base, there was a span of 8 bases. The CDR3 extends over 13 amino acids. Per the germline V gene, CDR1 is MNHEY and CDR2 is SVGAGI. CDR3 in DNA: TGTGCCAGCAGTCACGCTTCCCAAGAGACCCAGTACTTC. It codes for CASSHASQETQYF.

CDR3 nucleotides: TGTGCCAGCAGTTTAACCGGCGGGACGACACAGCCCCAGCATTTT. Amino acid sequence: CASSLTGGTTQPQHF. The chain recombines TRBV27 with TRBJ1-5; D perhaps matches TRBD1 (5 bases). V gave up 2 bases and J gave up 7 bases, with 15 bases separating them. This CDR3 is built from 15 residues. The germline CDR1 and CDR2 sequences are MNHEY and SMNVEV (reference sequence).

The rearrangement links TRBV18 to TRBJ2-1, with 8 bases aligning to TRBD1. Germline CDR1 reads KGHSH; CDR2 reads LQKENI. V trimming: 6 bases; J trimming: 3 bases; junction bases outside the gene matches: 7. The CDR3 totals 15 residues. CDR3 sequence reads: CASSLDRGDYNEQFF. In nucleotides, the CDR3 is TGTGCCAGCTCCCTCGACAGGGGCGACTACAATGAGCAGTTCTTC.

The chain joins TRBV6-5 to TRBJ2-7; tentative D call: TRBD2 (6 bases). V gave up 0 bases and J gave up 2 bases, with 11 bases separating them. From germline, CDR1 is MNHEY and CDR2 SVGAGI. The CDR3 is 15 residues long. The CDR3 spells CASSYSAPGAYEQYF. In DNA, the CDR3 is TGTGCCAGCAGTTACTCGGCTCCGGGAGCCTACGAGCAGTACTTC.

This clone was observed a few times. V usage is TRBV2 and J usage is TRBJ2-7; the D gene is possibly TRBD1 (7 bases). The V gene lost 3 bases and the J gene lost 1 base, with 19 bases spanning the gap. CDR3 length equals 17 residues. The V gene's germline CDR1 is SNHLY and CDR2 FYNNEI. CDR3 in amino acids: CASSDPGGQGGSYEQYF. DNA of the CDR3: TGTGCCAGCAGTGATCCAGGCGGGCAGGGGGGTTCCTACGAGCAGTACTTC.